These T cell receptor beta chains were read from a single sample in a study of T cell repertoires in cytomegalovirus infection. One entry per CDR3 protein results from TCRdb running MiXCR on the reads. The repertoire holds under 200,000 distinct CDR3 sequences, with 28% as singletons. Sequencing input: PBMCs. Receptor source: a human donor in good health (CMV status not recorded). Some clones in this sample may be carry-over from other donors' samples. The CDR3 runs from the conserved cysteine through the conserved F or W. A D gene is named only where the DNA matches it firmly. Size is omitted from some rows. Given values are once, few, many or a class for expanded clones.

J gene: TRBJ1-2
D gene: -
clone size: -
V gene: TRBV29-1
CDR3 DNA: TGCAGCGTTGAACGGGGTGGCTACACCTTC
CDR3 protein: CSVERGGYTF

J gene: TRBJ2-2
D gene: TRBD2
clone size: -
V gene: TRBV13
CDR3 DNA: TGCGCCAGCAGCTTGGCTACTAGCGGGGGCACCGGGGAGCTGTTTTTT
CDR3 protein: CASSLATSGGTGELFF

J gene: TRBJ2-7
D gene: TRBD1
clone size: many
V gene: TRBV7-9
CDR3 DNA: TGTGCCAGCAGCTCGACGCAGGGGGCATACGAGCAGTACTTC
CDR3 protein: CASSSTQGAYEQYF

J gene: TRBJ1-1
D gene: TRBD1
clone size: few
V gene: TRBV7-6
CDR3 DNA: TGTGCCAGCAGCCCAGGCTTCTACAGGGGGCGAACTGAAGCTTTCTTT
CDR3 protein: CASSPGFYRGRTEAFF

J gene: TRBJ1-6
D gene: -
clone size: -
V gene: TRBV11-2
CDR3 DNA: TGTGCCAGCAGCTTATACCCGATTGGACGGAGTTCACCCCTCCACTTT
CDR3 protein: CASSLYPIGRSSPLHF

J gene: TRBJ2-7
D gene: -
clone size: many
V gene: TRBV7-6
CDR3 DNA: TGTGCCAGCAGCTTACAGGCGCTAGGGAAATACGAGCAGTACTTC
CDR3 protein: CASSLQALGKYEQYF

J gene: TRBJ1-1
D gene: -
clone size: few
V gene: TRBV12-5
CDR3 DNA: TGTGCTAGTGGTTTGGTACCTGGGGACACTGAAGCTTTCTTT
CDR3 protein: CASGLVPGDTEAFF

J gene: TRBJ1-1
D gene: -
clone size: few
V gene: TRBV3-1
CDR3 DNA: TGTGCCAGCACCCGCCTGGGGGGGACTGAAGCTTTCTTT
CDR3 protein: CASTRLGGTEAFF

J gene: TRBJ1-5
D gene: -
clone size: -
V gene: TRBV4-2
CDR3 DNA: TGTGCCAGCAGCCAAGATCTTGACCTGGGAGGGCCCCAGCATTTT
CDR3 protein: CASSQDLDLGGPQHF

J gene: TRBJ2-1
D gene: -
clone size: few
V gene: TRBV19
CDR3 DNA: TGTGCCAGTAGTATAGACTTTGAAGCACCACCGGATACCTTC
CDR3 protein: CASSIDFEAPPDTF

J gene: TRBJ2-1
D gene: -
clone size: many
V gene: TRBV10-3
CDR3 DNA: TGTGCCATCAGTGAGTCGATGGCGGGGCACTACAATGAGCAGTTCTTC
CDR3 protein: CAISESMAGHYNEQFF

J gene: TRBJ2-1
D gene: -
clone size: -
V gene: TRBV6-2/TRBV6-3
CDR3 DNA: TGTGCCAGCAGTTACCCCCTATCCACTGAGCAGTTCTTC
CDR3 protein: CASSYPLSTEQFF

J gene: TRBJ1-4
D gene: -
clone size: -
V gene: TRBV4-1
CDR3 DNA: TGCGCCAGCAGCCAAGATGAGGCTCGATCGGGCAATGAAAAACTGTTTTTT
CDR3 protein: CASSQDEARSGNEKLFF

J gene: TRBJ1-2
D gene: TRBD1
clone size: many
V gene: TRBV7-2
CDR3 DNA: TGTGCCAGCAGCACCAAACAGGGGGTTGGCTACACCTTC
CDR3 protein: CASSTKQGVGYTF

J gene: TRBJ2-3
D gene: -
clone size: few
V gene: TRBV20-1
CDR3 DNA: TGCAGTGCTAGAGATACCGGGATGGATACGCAGTATTTT
CDR3 protein: CSARDTGMDTQYF

J gene: TRBJ1-2
D gene: -
clone size: -
V gene: TRBV29-1
CDR3 DNA: TGCAGCGTTGAAGATGGGGCTGGCTATGGCTACACCTTC
CDR3 protein: CSVEDGAGYGYTF

J gene: TRBJ2-6
D gene: -
clone size: -
V gene: TRBV3-1
CDR3 DNA: TGTGCCAGCAGCCCCACCGGGCCTGGGGCCAACGTCCTGACTTTC
CDR3 protein: CASSPTGPGANVLTF

J gene: TRBJ1-1
D gene: -
clone size: few
V gene: TRBV15
CDR3 DNA: TGTGCCACCAGCAGAGTCCGCCGGGGGGGGGTTGGTACTGAAGCTTTCTTT
CDR3 protein: CATSRVRRGGVGTEAFF

J gene: TRBJ2-3
D gene: TRBD2
clone size: many
V gene: TRBV20-1
CDR3 DNA: TGCAGTGCTAGAGCTAACAGCGGGGGGCTCACAGATACGCAGTATTTT
CDR3 protein: CSARANSGGLTDTQYF

J gene: TRBJ1-1
D gene: -
clone size: many
V gene: TRBV7-3
CDR3 DNA: TGTGCCAGCAGCTTACGAGTTGGCACTGAAGCTTTCTTT
CDR3 protein: CASSLRVGTEAFF

J gene: TRBJ1-2
D gene: -
clone size: few
V gene: TRBV19
CDR3 DNA: TGTGCCAGTCGGTACGGGGAGGAGTATGGCTACACCTTC
CDR3 protein: CASRYGEEYGYTF

J gene: TRBJ2-4
D gene: -
clone size: few
V gene: TRBV2
CDR3 DNA: TGTGCCAGCACAAGCAAAAACATTCAGTACTTC
CDR3 protein: CASTSKNIQYF

J gene: TRBJ1-4
D gene: TRBD1
clone size: -
V gene: TRBV12-3/TRBV12-4
CDR3 DNA: TGTGCCAGCAGTCCTCCGGGACAGGGGAATGAAAAACTGTTTTTT
CDR3 protein: CASSPPGQGNEKLFF

J gene: TRBJ2-1
D gene: TRBD2
clone size: many
V gene: TRBV7-2
CDR3 DNA: TGTGCCAGCAGCTTAGTATCCAGCGGGGAATACAATGAGCAGTTCTTC
CDR3 protein: CASSLVSSGEYNEQFF

J gene: TRBJ2-3
D gene: TRBD2
clone size: few
V gene: TRBV10-1
CDR3 DNA: TGCGCCAGCAGTGAAGGTAGCGGGGGACCAGATACGCAGTATTTT
CDR3 protein: CASSEGSGGPDTQYF

J gene: TRBJ1-3
D gene: -
clone size: -
V gene: TRBV4-1
CDR3 DNA: TGTGCCAGCAGCCAAGTACGAAACACCATATATTTT
CDR3 protein: CASSQVRNTIYF

J gene: TRBJ1-1
D gene: -
clone size: many
V gene: TRBV11-3
CDR3 DNA: TGTGCCAGCAGTCCCCAGGGTGAGAACACTGAAGCTTTCTTT
CDR3 protein: CASSPQGENTEAFF

J gene: TRBJ1-1
D gene: TRBD1
clone size: few
V gene: TRBV5-6
CDR3 DNA: TGTGCCAGCAGATACAGGGGGCCAGGGAACACTGAAGCTTTCTTT
CDR3 protein: CASRYRGPGNTEAFF

J gene: TRBJ1-4
D gene: -
clone size: few
V gene: TRBV6-5
CDR3 DNA: TGTGCCAGCAGTCTTTCGGGCCCAGGCAGTGAAAAACTGTTTTTT
CDR3 protein: CASSLSGPGSEKLFF

J gene: TRBJ2-7
D gene: -
clone size: -
V gene: TRBV4-1
CDR3 DNA: TGCGCCAGCAGCCAAGAGACCCATGCAGGGGTCCTCTCCTACGAGCAGTACTTC
CDR3 protein: CASSQETHAGVLSYEQYF

J gene: TRBJ2-7
D gene: -
clone size: many
V gene: TRBV7-2
CDR3 DNA: TGTGCCAGCAGTCGAAGAATCTACGAGCAGTACTTC
CDR3 protein: CASSRRIYEQYF

J gene: TRBJ2-2
D gene: -
clone size: few
V gene: TRBV27
CDR3 DNA: TGTGCCACCCTCCGGTTGGGGGTTAACACCGGGGAGCTGTTTTTT
CDR3 protein: CATLRLGVNTGELFF

J gene: TRBJ1-2
D gene: -
clone size: once
V gene: TRBV6-6
CDR3 DNA: TGTGCCAGCAGAGCCCCGGGACAACTCTATGGCTACACCTTC
CDR3 protein: CASRAPGQLYGYTF

J gene: TRBJ1-5
D gene: TRBD1
clone size: -
V gene: TRBV7-9
CDR3 DNA: TGTGCCAGCAGCTCCGGGACAGTGCTTCAGGAGCCCCAGCATTTT
CDR3 protein: CASSSGTVLQEPQHF

J gene: TRBJ1-5
D gene: TRBD1
clone size: few
V gene: TRBV12-3/TRBV12-4
CDR3 DNA: TGTGCCAGCAGTTTCGGACAGGGGATACAGCAGCCCCAGCATTTT
CDR3 protein: CASSFGQGIQQPQHF

J gene: TRBJ1-3
D gene: -
clone size: many
V gene: TRBV7-4
CDR3 DNA: TGTGCCAGCAGCTTACCCCAACCCCTGAGCTCTGGAAACACCATATATTTT
CDR3 protein: CASSLPQPLSSGNTIYF

J gene: TRBJ1-4
D gene: -
clone size: -
V gene: TRBV27
CDR3 DNA: TGTGCCAGCAGCCTGGGTTCGGGGGTGGGTGAAAAACTGTTTTTT
CDR3 protein: CASSLGSGVGEKLFF

J gene: TRBJ2-3
D gene: TRBD2
clone size: -
V gene: TRBV20-1
CDR3 DNA: TGCAGTGTCCAACTTCCCGCTAGCGGGGGCGGCACAGATACGCAGTATTTT
CDR3 protein: CSVQLPASGGGTDTQYF

J gene: TRBJ1-1
D gene: -
clone size: -
V gene: TRBV11-2
CDR3 DNA: TGTGCCAGCAGCTTCGCTGGATTGAACACTGAAGCTTTCTTT
CDR3 protein: CASSFAGLNTEAFF

J gene: TRBJ1-5
D gene: -
clone size: -
V gene: TRBV7-9
CDR3 DNA: TGTGCCAGCAGCCAAAGCGGGGATAGCAATCAGCCCCAGCATTTT
CDR3 protein: CASSQSGDSNQPQHF

J gene: TRBJ2-5
D gene: TRBD1
clone size: -
V gene: TRBV18
CDR3 DNA: TGTGCCAGCTCACCCCGGGACAGCGTACAAGAGACCCAGTACTTC
CDR3 protein: CASSPRDSVQETQYF

J gene: TRBJ2-1
D gene: -
clone size: -
V gene: TRBV30
CDR3 DNA: TGTGCCTCGACGCAGAGCTCCTACAATGAGCAGTTCTTC
CDR3 protein: CASTQSSYNEQFF

J gene: TRBJ2-5
D gene: TRBD1
clone size: -
V gene: TRBV12-3/TRBV12-4
CDR3 DNA: TGTGCCAGCAGTCCCCGGACAGGAGCGACAGAGACCCAGTACTTC
CDR3 protein: CASSPRTGATETQYF

J gene: TRBJ2-7
D gene: TRBD2
clone size: -
V gene: TRBV7-8
CDR3 DNA: TGTGCCAGCAGCGAAAGCGGGGGGTTTTCCTACGAGCAGTACTTC
CDR3 protein: CASSESGGFSYEQYF

J gene: TRBJ2-7
D gene: -
clone size: -
V gene: TRBV20-1
CDR3 DNA: TGCAGTGCTAGAGACCACTCCAGGGAAAACGAGCAGTACTTC
CDR3 protein: CSARDHSRENEQYF

J gene: TRBJ2-1
D gene: TRBD2
clone size: -
V gene: TRBV12-3/TRBV12-4
CDR3 DNA: TGTGCCAGCAGTAAAGCGGGGGGGTTTGAAAATGAGCAGTTCTTC
CDR3 protein: CASSKAGGFENEQFF

J gene: TRBJ1-2
D gene: -
clone size: once
V gene: TRBV3-1
CDR3 DNA: TGTGCCAGCAGCCCCGGACAGCGTACTGGCTACACCTTC
CDR3 protein: CASSPGQRTGYTF